This is a list of T cell receptor beta chains from one sample in a study of T cell responses to AZD1222 COVID-19 vaccine. The data were produced by immunoSEQ multiplex PCR, yet TCRdb's version contains in-frame clones alone and is incomplete. The sample carries some 100,000 clones, about 90% recorded once. The specimen comprised peripheral blood, sampled 28 days after the second AZD1222 dose. The receptor set was obtained from an adult who received the AZD1222 COVID-19 vaccine. Each CDR3 is given with its conserved first and last residue. A D gene is named only where the DNA matches it firmly. Clone sizes are given selectively: once, few, many, or a class where the clone is expanded.

v_call	j_call	clone_size	d_call	cdr3_nt	cdr3_aa
TRBV5-6	TRBJ2-1	.	.	TGTGCCAGCAGCTTGCCTGGGGCGAACTACAATGAGCAGTTCTTC	CASSLPGANYNEQFF
TRBV20-1	TRBJ1-6	.	.	TGCAGTGCTAGGAAGGGTTCACCCCTCCACTTT	CSARKGSPLHF
TRBV29-1	TRBJ1-2	.	TRBD1	TGCAGCGTCAGGACAGGGAGCGACTATGGCTACACCTTC	CSVRTGSDYGYTF
TRBV19	TRBJ1-2	.	.	TGTGCCAGTAGTATAGATGGCAGGGGTAACTATGGCTACACCTTC	CASSIDGRGNYGYTF
TRBV7-9	TRBJ1-4	.	.	TGTGCCAGCAGTCGCCGGGAATGGAATGAAAAACTGTTTTTT	CASSRREWNEKLFF
TRBV30	TRBJ2-1	.	TRBD2	TGTGCCTGGAGTGCCCTAGCGGGAGATAATGAGCAGTTCTTC	CAWSALAGDNEQFF
TRBV6-5	TRBJ1-3	few	.	TGTGCCAGCAGTTCCAGGGGTCTTGCAGGAAACACCATATATTTT	CASSSRGLAGNTIYF
TRBV19	TRBJ1-1	.	TRBD1	TGTGCCAGTAGTATTCAGCCCTCTCGGACAGGGGTAAAAGCTTTCTTT	CASSIQPSRTGVKAFF
TRBV7-2	TRBJ2-2	.	TRBD2	TGTGCCAGCAGCTTGGGGCGGGAGGGTTCGAACACCGGGGAGCTGTTTTTT	CASSLGREGSNTGELFF
TRBV28	TRBJ1-6	.	.	TGTGCCAGCAGTTTAGGGGGGTTTCGGGATTCACCCCTCCACTTT	CASSLGGFRDSPLHF
TRBV30	TRBJ2-7	.	.	TGTGCCTGGAGTGTACACGGAGCTCCCGAGCAGTACTTC	CAWSVHGAPEQYF
TRBV7-8	TRBJ2-1	.	.	TGTGCCAGCAGGCCCCTTTTGGCCCCGAATGAGCAGTTCTTC	CASRPLLAPNEQFF
TRBV19	TRBJ2-6	.	.	TGTGCCAGTACCCCGGGCCGGCCCTCTGGGGCCAACGTCCTGACTTTC	CASTPGRPSGANVLTF
TRBV5-4	TRBJ2-7	once	.	TGTGCCAGCAGCTTGGTAGCAGGGCTATACCGGGAGCAGTACTTC	CASSLVAGLYREQYF
TRBV3-1/TRBV3-2	TRBJ1-1	few	.	TGTGCCAGCAGCCAAGAGAGTTGGTTGGGACACAACACTGAAGCTTTCTTT	CASSQESWLGHNTEAFF
TRBV2	TRBJ2-7	.	TRBD2	TGTGCCAGCAGTCCGGTAGCGGGAAGGTACGAGCAGTACTTC	CASSPVAGRYEQYF
TRBV7-2	TRBJ1-2	once	.	TGTGCCAGCAGCTTAGTCGGGATGCTTTATGGCTACACCTTC	CASSLVGMLYGYTF
TRBV6-5	TRBJ2-1	once	.	TGTGCCAGCAGGGTCGTCGGGAGCTCCTACAATGAGCAGTTCTTC	CASRVVGSSYNEQFF
TRBV19	TRBJ1-2	once	.	TGTGCCAGTAGGAAACCTCGCAGGGGAAGTAACTATGGCTACACCTTC	CASRKPRRGSNYGYTF
TRBV5-1	TRBJ1-1	.	.	TGCGCCAGCAGCTTTGTGGGGCGGTACACTGAAGCTTTCTTT	CASSFVGRYTEAFF
TRBV3-1/TRBV3-2	TRBJ2-3	once	.	TGTGCCAGCAGCCAAGAGCGTAGCACTGGGGGTACAGATACGCAGTATTTT	CASSQERSTGGTDTQYF
TRBV27	TRBJ2-7	.	TRBD1	TGTGCCAGCAGTGATCGACAGGGGGCAGACGAGCAGTACTTC	CASSDRQGADEQYF
TRBV10-3	TRBJ1-1	.	TRBD1	TGTGCCATCAGTGAGACAGGACAGGCTGAAGCTTTCTTT	CAISETGQAEAFF
TRBV3-1/TRBV3-2	TRBJ2-1	.	TRBD2	TGTGCCAGCAGCCAAGAAGTCCTAGCGGGGGCTTCCTACAATGAGCAGTTCTTC	CASSQEVLAGASYNEQFF
TRBV27	TRBJ2-7	.	TRBD2	TGTGCCAGCAGTCCCGGGACTACGATATACGAGCAGTACTTC	CASSPGTTIYEQYF
TRBV5-5	TRBJ2-3	.	.	TGTGCCAGCAGCTTTGGGTTTGGGGATACGCAGTATTTT	CASSFGFGDTQYF
TRBV27	TRBJ1-2	few	.	TGTGCCAGCAGGCAAGACGGGTTAGGGTATGGCTACACCTTC	CASRQDGLGYGYTF
TRBV19	TRBJ1-1	.	.	TGTGCCAGTAGTATAACGGAAATGAACACTGAAGCTTTCTTT	CASSITEMNTEAFF